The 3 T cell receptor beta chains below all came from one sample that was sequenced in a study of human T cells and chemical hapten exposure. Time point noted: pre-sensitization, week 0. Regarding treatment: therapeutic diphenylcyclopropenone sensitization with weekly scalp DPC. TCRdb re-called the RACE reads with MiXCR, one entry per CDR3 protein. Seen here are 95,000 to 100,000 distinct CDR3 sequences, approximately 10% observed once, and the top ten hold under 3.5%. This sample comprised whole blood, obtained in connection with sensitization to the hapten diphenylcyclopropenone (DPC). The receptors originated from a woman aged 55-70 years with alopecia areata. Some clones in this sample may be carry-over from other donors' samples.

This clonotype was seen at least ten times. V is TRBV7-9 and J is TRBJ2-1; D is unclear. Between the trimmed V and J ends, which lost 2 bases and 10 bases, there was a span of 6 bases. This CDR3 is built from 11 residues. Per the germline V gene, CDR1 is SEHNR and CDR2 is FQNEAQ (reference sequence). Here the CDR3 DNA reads TGTGCCAGCAGCTTATCCAGGGAGCAGTTCTTC. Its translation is CASSLSREQFF. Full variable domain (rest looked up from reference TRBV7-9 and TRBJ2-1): DTGVSQNPRHKITKRGQNVTFRCDPISEHNRLYWYRQTLGQGPEFLTYFQNEAQLEKSRLLSDRFSAERPKGSFSTLEIQRTEQGDSAMYLCASSLSREQFFGPGTRLTVL.

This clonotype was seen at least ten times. The CDR3 region has the DNA TGTGCCAGCAGCTTGTGGGGGAGGACTGAAGCTTTCTTT. Translated: CASSLWGRTEAFF. This chain joins TRBV5-6 and TRBJ1-1, with D tentatively TRBD1 (5 bases). The CDR3 spans 13 residues. Trimming left V 1 base short and J 5 bases short, with 9 bases between. Germline CDR1 and CDR2: SGHDT and YYEEEE.

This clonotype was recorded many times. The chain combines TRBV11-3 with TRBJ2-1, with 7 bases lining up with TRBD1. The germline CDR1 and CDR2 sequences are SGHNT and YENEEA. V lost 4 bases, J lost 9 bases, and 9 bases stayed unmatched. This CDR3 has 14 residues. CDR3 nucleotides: TGTGCCAGCAGCTCTCGAGGGGGCTGGGGTGAGCAGTTCTTC. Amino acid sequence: CASSSRGGWGEQFF.